This T cell receptor beta chain was sequenced for a study of cytomegalovirus exposure and HLA in healthy donors. Study conclusions and caveats: It was likely that a cluster of highly shared sequence variants was a sequencing artifact. In a later analysis, V- and J-gene trimming of beta chains associated with a DCLRE1C missense variant, replicated independently. The classifier was said to identify cytomegalovirus status with high specificity and sensitivity. DRB1 showed the most TCR associations and HLA-C the fewest in a later analysis, as rates varied by HLA locus.

Comments on this clone: Its target is not known.

The primer mix had 60 Vbeta and 13 Jbeta primers. Generated by immunoSEQ multiplex PCR, the TCRdb table keeps only in-frame clones and is missing some. The repertoire holds 150,000 to 160,000 clones, with over 75% as singletons. Germline CDR1 reads SGHKS; CDR2 reads YYEKEE (reference sequence). The V gene lost 4 bases and the J gene lost 4 bases, with 14 bases spanning the gap. This CDR3 is 14 amino acids long. The genes are TRBV5-5 and TRBJ1-1, with a weak D call TRBD1 (5 bases). The sequencing input was PBMCs. The clonotype comes from a woman in her thirties or forties in good health and CMV-seropositive. The CDR3, as DNA: TGTGCCAGCAGCATCCAGGGCATTAGCACTGAAGCTTTCTTT. It yields the protein CASSIQGISTEAFF.